This T cell receptor (beta chain) originates from a study of shared T cell receptors in the human thymus. Repertoires were generated with immunoSEQ multiplex PCR, while TCRdb's copy carries only in-frame clones and drops some. The table lists 600,000 to 900,000 clones, approximately 85% of them singletons. Per germline, CDR1 LGHNA and CDR2 YSLEER. This CDR3 spans 15 amino acids. V was clipped by 4 bases and J by 2 bases, with 11 bases between them. In addition, the sample was reused for a study of human thymus T cells. That paper states: In corrective heart surgery, resections were taken, and these provided the thymus tissue. The authors found apparently biased V and J gene usage in thymic and blood repertoires. Related studies found that unrelated individuals share highly overlapping thymic repertoires.

This chain links TRBV4-3 with TRBJ2-2, with D maybe TRBD1 (6 bases). The source material was thymocytes. This TCR came from a girl under three years old with a congenital heart defect. CDR3 in amino acids: CASSRRGGNTGELFF. CDR3 DNA: TGCGCCAGCAGCCGTAGAGGGGGTAACACCGGGGAGCTGTTTTTT.